Each of the 18 T cell receptor beta chains below was sequenced from the same sample in a study of blood T cell repertoires in COVID-19. The method was immunoSEQ multiplex PCR; TCRdb's version includes in-frame clones alone and lacks a portion of them. The sample lists about 320,000 clones, about nine tenths occurring once. What was sequenced was PBMCs or T cells enriched from blood (not recorded which). The receptors stem from a man aged 55 to 69 who had recovered from COVID-19.

The V and J genes are TRBV19 and TRBJ2-7, with 7 positions matching TRBD2. V shed 4 bases and J 1 base; nucleotides not matched to a gene: 7. Germline CDR1 and CDR2: LNHDA and SQIVND (reference sequence). The CDR3 consists of 15 residues. The CDR3: CASSTASGVSYEQYF. The DNA for the CDR3 is TGTGCCAGTAGTACAGCGAGCGGGGTATCCTACGAGCAGTACTTC.

The chain recombines TRBV10-3 with TRBJ2-7, with unresolved D. The V and J ends lost 2 bases and 1 base respectively, with 6 bases between them. Germline V CDR1 and CDR2: ENHRY, SYGVKD. The CDR3 runs 13 residues. This CDR3 reads CAISEQTSYEQYF. For the CDR3, the DNA is TGTGCCATCAGTGAGCAGACTTCCTACGAGCAGTACTTC.

This clone was detected only once. The CDR3, as DNA: TGTGCCAGCAGCCGGCCGGGAACTAACACTGAAGCTTTCTTT. Its protein product is CASSRPGTNTEAFF. The rearrangement uses TRBV3-1 (or the pseudogene TRBV3-2) and TRBJ1-1; no reliable D call. The CDR3 length is 14 residues. V lost 4 bases and J lost 2, with 11 bases in between. Germline values: CDR1 LGHDT, CDR2 YNNKEL (reference sequence).

The V call is TRBV5-5, the J call TRBJ1-3; D is undetermined. Germline CDR1 is SGHKS and CDR2 is YYEKEE (reference sequence). The CDR3 covers 17 residues. V was trimmed by 0 bases and J by 0 bases, leaving 13 bases between them. CDR3 amino acids: CASSLEFRQGSGNTIYF. Written as DNA, the CDR3 is TGTGCCAGCAGCTTGGAGTTCAGGCAAGGCTCTGGAAACACCATATATTTT.

The chain couples TRBV29-1 to TRBJ2-3; 10 nucleotides align to TRBD2. The trim removed 6 bases at V and 0 bases at J, leaving 12 bases unmatched. Germline values: CDR1 SQVTM, CDR2 ANQGSEA. The CDR3 is 17 amino acids. The CDR3 spells CSVQREGPIASTDTQYF. The CDR3 nucleotides read TGCAGCGTCCAGCGGGAGGGCCCCATTGCTAGCACAGATACGCAGTATTTT.

This CDR3 reads CASSSVQGIPGELFF. As DNA, the CDR3 is TGTGCCAGCAGCTCCGTACAGGGGATCCCCGGGGAGCTGTTTTTT. The V and J genes are TRBV11-2 and TRBJ2-2; 7 nucleotides match TRBD1. This CDR3 spans 15 amino acids. V was pared by 4 bases and J by 6 bases, with 8 bases of the junction left unmatched. Germline CDR1 is SGHAT and CDR2 is FQNNGV.

CDR3 coding DNA: TGTGCCAGCAGTAACCGGGACAGGGGCGAGACCCAGTACTTC. Protein sequence: CASSNRDRGETQYF. The chain employs TRBV6-5 and TRBJ2-5; 10 positions agree with TRBD1. The germline V gene encodes CDR1 MNHEY and CDR2 SVGAGI. The CDR3 spans 14 residues. Germline trimming cut 5 bases from V and 5 bases from J; bases unmatched to any gene: 5.

This rearrangement joins TRBV28 to TRBJ2-5; 8 nucleotides agree with TRBD2. The CDR3 consists of 14 residues. Per germline, CDR1 MDHEN and CDR2 SYDVKM. After removal of 4 bases from V and 4 bases from J, the junction contained 5 bases not matched to a gene. For the CDR3, the DNA is TGTGCCAGCAGTTCCGGGACTAGTGCAGAGACCCAGTACTTC. This codes for CASSSGTSAETQYF.

The CDR3 DNA is TGCGCCATATCGGACAGTAACACCGGGGAGCTGTTTTTT. It translates to CAISDSNTGELFF. The rearrangement links TRBV10-1 to TRBJ2-2; maybe TRBD1 (6 bases). V lost 10 bases and J lost 2, with 11 bases in between. The germline gives CDR1 WNHNN, CDR2 SYGVQD (reference sequence). CDR3 length: 13 residues.

The rearrangement uses TRBV28 and TRBJ2-5; no clear D gene. Germline CDR1 reads MDHEN; CDR2 reads SYDVKM. Trimming left V 1 base short and J 5 bases short, with 5 bases between. The CDR3 loop spans 12 amino acids. The CDR3 is CASSLYFETQYF. CDR3 DNA: TGTGCCAGCAGTTTATACTTTGAGACCCAGTACTTC. Drawing the rest from reference TRBV28 and TRBJ2-5, the complete variable domain is DVKVTQSSRYLVKRTGEKVFLECVQDMDHENMFWYRQDPGLGLRLIYFSYDVKMKEKGDIPEGYSVSREKKERFSLILESASTNQTSMYLCASSLYFETQYFGPGTRLLVL.

The count of this clone is one. This rearrangement joins TRBV7-9 to TRBJ1-2; D ambiguous. From germline, CDR1 is SEHNR and CDR2 FQNEAQ (reference sequence). The CDR3 spans 16 residues. V lost 1 base and J lost 8, with 20 bases in between. This CDR3 reads CASSLVALGSGSGYTF. The CDR3, as DNA: TGTGCCAGCAGCTTAGTAGCCCTGGGAAGCGGGAGCGGCTACACCTTC.

The rearrangement links TRBV19 to TRBJ2-1; 9 nucleotides align to TRBD2. CDR1 LNHDA and CDR2 SQIVND come from the germline V gene (reference sequence). The CDR3 length is 17 residues. V was pared by 0 bases and J by 2 bases, with 5 bases of the junction left unmatched. This CDR3 is CASSIEGSGSPYNEQFF. The CDR3 DNA reads as TGTGCCAGTAGTATAGAGGGTAGCGGGAGTCCCTACAATGAGCAGTTCTTC.

V and J are TRBV30 and TRBJ2-1; the match to TRBD2 covers 9 bases. Germline V gene data show CDR1 as GTSNPN and CDR2 as SVGIG (reference sequence). Germline trimming cut 3 bases from V and 6 bases from J; bases unmatched to any gene: 9. The CDR3 length is 15 residues. This CDR3 reads CAWSDGLAFSNEQFF. Here the CDR3 DNA reads TGTGCCTGGAGCGACGGACTAGCGTTTTCCAATGAGCAGTTCTTC.

The V call is TRBV11-1, the J call TRBJ2-7, with 9 bases that match TRBD1. Losses at the gene ends were 5 bases for V and 2 bases for J; bases not matched to a gene: 7. This CDR3 is built from 15 residues. The germline CDR1 and CDR2 sequences are SGHAT and FQDESV (reference sequence). The CDR3 reads CASSPDRGAAYEQYF. The CDR3, as DNA: TGTGCCAGCAGCCCTGACAGGGGGGCAGCCTACGAGCAGTACTTC.

V and J are TRBV5-8 and TRBJ1-3, with 7 bases lining up with TRBD1. There are 16 residues in the CDR3. CDR1 and CDR2 from the germline V gene are SGHTS and YDEGEE. The junction had 7 bases not matched to a gene; V was cut back by 4 bases and J by 0 bases. CDR3 sequence (DNA): TGTGCCAGCAGCGGGGACAGCCGCTACTCTGGAAACACCATATATTTT. Translating it yields CASSGDSRYSGNTIYF.

The chain uses TRBV28 and TRBJ2-7, with D perhaps TRBD1 (6 bases). The CDR3 covers 15 residues. V gave up 1 base and J gave up 0 bases, with 10 bases separating them. Looked up from germline, CDR1 is MDHEN and CDR2 is SYDVKM. CDR3 in DNA: TGTGCCAGCAGTTTATCGAGGGGGAGCTCCTACGAGCAGTACTTC. Its translation: CASSLSRGSSYEQYF.

The chain employs TRBV7-9 and TRBJ2-1; weak D call: TRBD2 (5 bases). Between the trimmed V and J ends, which lost 3 bases and 9 bases, there was a span of 21 bases. The CDR3 runs to 16 residues. Germline CDR1 SEHNR, CDR2 FQNEAQ (reference sequence). This chain's CDR3 is CASSFASGFRGVEQFF. CDR3 bases: TGTGCCAGCAGCTTTGCAAGCGGCTTCCGTGGGGTTGAGCAGTTCTTC.

V and J are TRBV18 and TRBJ1-2, with D possibly TRBD1 on 5 matching bases. The CDR3 runs to 13 residues. From germline, CDR1 is KGHSH and CDR2 LQKENI. Trimming left V 3 bases short and J 4 bases short, with 9 bases between. The chain's CDR3 is CASSPPGVYGYTF. The CDR3 region has the DNA TGTGCCAGCTCACCGCCGGGGGTCTATGGCTACACCTTC.